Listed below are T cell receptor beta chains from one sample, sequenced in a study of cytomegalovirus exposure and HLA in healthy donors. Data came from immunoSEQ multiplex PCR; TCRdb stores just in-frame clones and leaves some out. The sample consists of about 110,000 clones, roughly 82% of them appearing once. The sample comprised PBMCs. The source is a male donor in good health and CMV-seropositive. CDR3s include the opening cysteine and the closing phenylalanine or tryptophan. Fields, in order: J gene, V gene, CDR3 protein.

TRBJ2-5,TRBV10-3,CAISGVEETQYF
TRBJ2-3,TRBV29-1,CSVGSRGGRTDTQYF
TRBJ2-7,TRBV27,CASSELAGVYEQYF
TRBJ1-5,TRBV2,CASSDETPNQPQHF
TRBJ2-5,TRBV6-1,CASTERGFFEETQYF
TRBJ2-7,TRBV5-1,CASSGAQGYLHHEQYF
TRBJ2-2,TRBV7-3,CASSLNRGRELFF
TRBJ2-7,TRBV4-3,CASSQAAGAVFGEQYF
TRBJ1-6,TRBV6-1,CASRETGTGISVPLHF
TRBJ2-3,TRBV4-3,CASSNRGSTDTQYF
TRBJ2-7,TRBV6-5,CASRTGGGGSYEQYF
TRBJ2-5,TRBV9,CASSVDGRGTSGDQYF
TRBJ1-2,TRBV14,CASSQDVSRTGTHGYTF
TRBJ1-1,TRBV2,CASSRVEVTEAFF
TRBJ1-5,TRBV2,CASMGTPSMKWHF
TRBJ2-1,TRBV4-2,CASSQGLAFYNEQFF
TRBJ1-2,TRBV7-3,CASSFSARGDGYTF